What follows is one T cell receptor beta chain and its context. Each CDR3 protein gets one entry in TCRdb, which reprocessed the 5' RACE reads and gives no DNA. The sample's table shows over 120,000 distinct CDR3 sequences. The data derive from a study of T cells expressing NK-cell markers. This CDR3 region has 15 residues. Germline lookup yields CDR1 SGDLS and CDR2 YYNGEE. The sample taken for sequencing was blood T cells: a sorted CD56 or NKG2C T cell subset, CD4+ or CD8+ T cells, or bulk PBMC T cells (not recorded which). This clonotype originated in a man between 18 and 29 years old in good health. This sequence joins TRBV9 and TRBJ2-3; without DNA, the TCRdb call of TRBD1 cannot be checked. CDR3 in amino acids: CASSQTVRDSDTQYF.